This record covers a single TCR beta chain. The antigen remains unidentified. Germline CDR1 reads SGHRS; CDR2 reads YFSETQ. V lost 3 bases and J lost 1, with 10 bases in between. The CDR3 extends over 14 amino acids. This entry belongs to a study of shared clonotypes between healthy human individuals. Assay used: immunoSEQ multiplex PCR; TCRdb lists only in-frame clones, some missing. Seen here are roughly 2.2 million clones, approximately 95% observed once, and the top ten hold 0.35% to 0.5%. Study findings and constraints: Some naive CD4 clonotypes, 4% to 6%, turned up in common across a few donors.

The specimen sequenced was naive CD4+ T cells from PBMCs. Subset given: CD45RA+ positively selected. This TCR was recovered from a man in his late teens or twenties in good health. Some clones in this sample may be carry-over from other donors' samples. The chain links TRBV5-1 to TRBJ2-5; tentative D call: TRBD2 (5 bases). CDR3 sequence: CASSSREGQETQYF. CDR3 DNA: TGCGCCAGCAGCTCCCGGGAAGGCCAAGAGACCCAGTACTTC.